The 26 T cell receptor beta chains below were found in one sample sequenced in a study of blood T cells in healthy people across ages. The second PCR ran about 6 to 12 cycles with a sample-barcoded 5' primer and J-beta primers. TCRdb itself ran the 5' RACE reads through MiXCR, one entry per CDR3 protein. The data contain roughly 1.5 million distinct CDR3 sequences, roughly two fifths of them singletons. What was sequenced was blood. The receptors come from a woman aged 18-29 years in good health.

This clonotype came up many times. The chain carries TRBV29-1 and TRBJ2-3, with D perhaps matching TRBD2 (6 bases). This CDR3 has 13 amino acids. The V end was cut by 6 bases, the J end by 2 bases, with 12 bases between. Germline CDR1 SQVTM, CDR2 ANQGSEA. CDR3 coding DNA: TGCAGCGTCTCCGGGGGAGACACAGATACGCAGTATTTT. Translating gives CSVSGGDTDTQYF.

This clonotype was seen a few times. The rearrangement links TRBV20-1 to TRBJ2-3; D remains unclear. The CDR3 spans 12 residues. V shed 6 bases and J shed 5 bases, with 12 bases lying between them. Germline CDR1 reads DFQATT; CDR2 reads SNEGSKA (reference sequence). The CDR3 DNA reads TGCAGTGCGTCGGCCACTGGAGATACGCAGTATTTT. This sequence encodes CSASATGDTQYF.

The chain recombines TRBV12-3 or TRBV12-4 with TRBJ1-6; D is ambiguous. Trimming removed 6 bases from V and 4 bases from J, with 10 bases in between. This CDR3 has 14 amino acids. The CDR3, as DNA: TGTGCCAGCAGAGCTCAGGTTTATAATTCACCCCTCCACTTT. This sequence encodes CASRAQVYNSPLHF.

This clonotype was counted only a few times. CDR3 DNA sequence: TGTGCCAGCAGTTACGGGATCTACAATGAGCAGTTCTTC. Its protein product is CASSYGIYNEQFF. The chain employs TRBV27 and TRBJ2-1; possible D gene TRBD2, 5 bases. V was pared by 4 bases and J by 3 bases, with 7 bases between. The CDR3 contains 13 residues. From germline, CDR1 is MNHEY and CDR2 SMNVEV (reference sequence).

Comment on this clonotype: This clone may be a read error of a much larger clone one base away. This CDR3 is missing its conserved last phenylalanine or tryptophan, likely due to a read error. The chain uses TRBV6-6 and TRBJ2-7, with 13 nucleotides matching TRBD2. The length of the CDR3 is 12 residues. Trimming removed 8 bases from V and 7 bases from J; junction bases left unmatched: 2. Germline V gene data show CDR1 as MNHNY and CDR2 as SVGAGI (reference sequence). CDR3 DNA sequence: TGTGCCAGCGGACTAGCGGGGGCTGAGCAGTACTTA. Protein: CASGLAGAEQYL.

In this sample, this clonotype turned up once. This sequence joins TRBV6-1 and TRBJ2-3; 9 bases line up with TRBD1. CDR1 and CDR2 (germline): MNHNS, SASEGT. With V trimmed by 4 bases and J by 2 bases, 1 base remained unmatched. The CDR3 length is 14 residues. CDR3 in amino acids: CASSGQGDTDTQYF. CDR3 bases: TGTGCCAGCAGTGGACAGGGGGACACAGATACGCAGTATTTT.

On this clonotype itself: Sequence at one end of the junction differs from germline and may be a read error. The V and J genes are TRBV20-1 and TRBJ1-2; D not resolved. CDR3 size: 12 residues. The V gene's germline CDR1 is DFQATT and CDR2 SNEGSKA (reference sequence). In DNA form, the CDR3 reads TGCAGTGCTGGAGACACGGACTATGGCTACACCTTC. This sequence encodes CSAGDTDYGYTF.

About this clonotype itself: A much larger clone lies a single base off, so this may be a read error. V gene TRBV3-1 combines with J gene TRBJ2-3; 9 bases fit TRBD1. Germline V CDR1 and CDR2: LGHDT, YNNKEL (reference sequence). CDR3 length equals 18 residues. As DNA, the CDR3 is TGTGCCAGCAGCCAGGACCATGTAGGACAGGGGTTGACAGATGCGCAGTATTTT. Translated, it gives CASSQDHVGQGLTDAQYF.

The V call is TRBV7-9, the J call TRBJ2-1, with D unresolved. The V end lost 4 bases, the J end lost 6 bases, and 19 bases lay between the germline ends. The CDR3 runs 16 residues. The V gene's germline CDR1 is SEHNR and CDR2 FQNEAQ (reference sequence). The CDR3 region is CASSSPLVIRINEQFF. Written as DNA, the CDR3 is TGTGCCAGCAGCTCGCCTCTTGTAATAAGGATCAATGAGCAGTTCTTC.

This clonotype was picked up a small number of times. CDR3 in amino acids: CASSLFRGGEQYF. The CDR3 bases are TGTGCCAGCAGTTTATTCCGAGGCGGTGAGCAGTACTTC. This rearrangement joins TRBV27 to TRBJ2-5; D is unresolved. V lost 1 base and J 11 bases, leaving 14 bases between the germline ends. Germline V gives CDR1 MNHEY, CDR2 SMNVEV (reference sequence). The CDR3 consists of 13 residues.

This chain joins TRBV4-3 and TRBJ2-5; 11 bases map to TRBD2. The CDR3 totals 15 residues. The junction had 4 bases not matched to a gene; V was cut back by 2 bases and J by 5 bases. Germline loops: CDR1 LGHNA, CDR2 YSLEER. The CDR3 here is CASSQTSGSFETQYF. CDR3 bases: TGCGCCAGCAGCCAAACTAGCGGGAGTTTCGAGACCCAGTACTTC.

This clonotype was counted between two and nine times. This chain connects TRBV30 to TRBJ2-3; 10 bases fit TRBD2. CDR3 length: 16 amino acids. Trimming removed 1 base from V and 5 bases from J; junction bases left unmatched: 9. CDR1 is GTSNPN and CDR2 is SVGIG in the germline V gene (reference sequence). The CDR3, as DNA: TGTGCCTGGAGTGGGCCAGCGGGGGGGTTTAGAGATACGCAGTATTTT. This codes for CAWSGPAGGFRDTQYF.

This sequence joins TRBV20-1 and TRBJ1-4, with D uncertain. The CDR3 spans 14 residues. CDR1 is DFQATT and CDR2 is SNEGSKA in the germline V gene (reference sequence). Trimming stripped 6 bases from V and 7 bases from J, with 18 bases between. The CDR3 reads CSAPTELRGEKLFF. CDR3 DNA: TGCAGTGCCCCTACCGAGCTTCGGGGTGAAAAACTGTTTTTT.

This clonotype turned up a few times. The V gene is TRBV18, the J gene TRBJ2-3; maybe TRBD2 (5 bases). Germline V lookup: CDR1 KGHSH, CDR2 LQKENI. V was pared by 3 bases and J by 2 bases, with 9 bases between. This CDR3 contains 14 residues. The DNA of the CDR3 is TGTGCCAGCTCACCCGAGACTAACACAGATACGCAGTATTTT. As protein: CASSPETNTDTQYF.

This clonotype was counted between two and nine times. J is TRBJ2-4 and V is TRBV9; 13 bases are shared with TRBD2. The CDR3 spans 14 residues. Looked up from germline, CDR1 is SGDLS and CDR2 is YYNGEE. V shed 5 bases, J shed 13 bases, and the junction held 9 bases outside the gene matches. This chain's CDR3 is CASSPGLAGSEQYF. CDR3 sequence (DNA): TGTGCCAGCAGTCCGGGACTAGCGGGATCGGAGCAGTACTTC. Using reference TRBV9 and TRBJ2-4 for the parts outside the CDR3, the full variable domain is DSGVTQTPKHLITATGQRVTLRCSPRSGDLSVYWYQQSLDQGLQFLIQYYNGEERAKGNILERFSAQQFPDLHSELNLSSLELGDSALYFCASSPGLAGSEQYFGAGTRLSVL.

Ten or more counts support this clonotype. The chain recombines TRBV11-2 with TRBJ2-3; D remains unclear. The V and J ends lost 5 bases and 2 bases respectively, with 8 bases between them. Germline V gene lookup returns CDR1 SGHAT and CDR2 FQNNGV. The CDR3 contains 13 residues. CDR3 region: CASSVFTTDTQYF. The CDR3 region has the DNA TGTGCCAGCAGCGTATTCACCACAGATACGCAGTATTTT.

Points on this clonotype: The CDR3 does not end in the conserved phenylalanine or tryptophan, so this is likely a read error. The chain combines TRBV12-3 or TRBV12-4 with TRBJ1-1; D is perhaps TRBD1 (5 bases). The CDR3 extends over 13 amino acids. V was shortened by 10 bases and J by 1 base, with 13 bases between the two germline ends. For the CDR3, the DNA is TGTGCCATCATCAGGGATCCGAACACTGAAGCTTTCTTA. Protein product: CAIIRDPNTEAFL.

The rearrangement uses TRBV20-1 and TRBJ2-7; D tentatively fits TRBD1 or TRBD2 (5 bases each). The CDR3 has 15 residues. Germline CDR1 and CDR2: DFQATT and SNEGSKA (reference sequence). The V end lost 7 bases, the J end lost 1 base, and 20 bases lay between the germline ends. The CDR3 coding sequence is TGCAGTGTCGATCAACTCCGGGACGTATCCTACGAGCAGTACTTC. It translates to CSVDQLRDVSYEQYF.

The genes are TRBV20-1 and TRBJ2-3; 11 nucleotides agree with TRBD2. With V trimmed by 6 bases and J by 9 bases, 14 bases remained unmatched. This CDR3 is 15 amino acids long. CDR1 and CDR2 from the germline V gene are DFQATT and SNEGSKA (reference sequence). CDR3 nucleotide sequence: TGCAGTGCCTACTTACTAGCGGGAGCATTCGGCACGCAGTATTTT. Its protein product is CSAYLLAGAFGTQYF.

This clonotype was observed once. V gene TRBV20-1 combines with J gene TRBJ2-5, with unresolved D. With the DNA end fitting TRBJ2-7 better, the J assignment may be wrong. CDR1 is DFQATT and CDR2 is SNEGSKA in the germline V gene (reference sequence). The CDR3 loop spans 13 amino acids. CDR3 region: CSASGLNSYEQYF. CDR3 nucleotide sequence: TGCAGTGCTAGTGGCCTGAACTCCTACGAGCAGTACTTC.

In nucleotides, the CDR3 is TGTGCCAGCAGCTTAGCGACTAGCGGGGGCCAAGAGACCCAGTACTTC. This translates into CASSLATSGGQETQYF. J is TRBJ2-5 and V is TRBV7-2; 12 bases agree with TRBD2. The CDR3 spans 16 residues. CDR1 and CDR2 (germline): SGHTA, FQGNSA. V dropped 0 bases and J dropped 1; count of bases not matched to a gene: 0.

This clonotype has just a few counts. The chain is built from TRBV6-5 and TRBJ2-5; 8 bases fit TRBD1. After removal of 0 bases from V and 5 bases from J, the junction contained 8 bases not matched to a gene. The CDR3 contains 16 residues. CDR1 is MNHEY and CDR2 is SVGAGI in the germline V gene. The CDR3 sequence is CASSYSSSGGWETQYF. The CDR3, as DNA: TGTGCCAGCAGTTACTCGAGTTCAGGGGGCTGGGAGACCCAGTACTTC.

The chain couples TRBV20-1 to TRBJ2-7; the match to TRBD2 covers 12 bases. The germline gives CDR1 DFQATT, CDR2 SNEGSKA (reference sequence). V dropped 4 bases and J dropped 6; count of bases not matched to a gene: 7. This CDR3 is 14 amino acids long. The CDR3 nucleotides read TGCAGTGCTAAGACCGGGACTAGCGGGCGCGAGCAGTACTTC. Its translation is CSAKTGTSGREQYF.

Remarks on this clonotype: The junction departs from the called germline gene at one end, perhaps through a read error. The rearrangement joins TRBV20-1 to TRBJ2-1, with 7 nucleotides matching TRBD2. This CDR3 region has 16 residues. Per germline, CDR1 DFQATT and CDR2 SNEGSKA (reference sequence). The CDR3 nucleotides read TGCAGTGCTAGAGCCGACCTAGCGGCCGTCTACAGTGAGCAGTTCTTC. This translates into CSARADLAAVYSEQFF.

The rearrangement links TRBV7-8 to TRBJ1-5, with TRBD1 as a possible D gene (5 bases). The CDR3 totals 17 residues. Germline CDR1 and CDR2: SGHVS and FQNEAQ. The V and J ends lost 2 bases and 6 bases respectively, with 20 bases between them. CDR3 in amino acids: CASSLWPRGTGGQPQHF. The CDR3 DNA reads TGTGCCAGCAGCTTATGGCCTCGAGGAACAGGTGGTCAGCCCCAGCATTTT.

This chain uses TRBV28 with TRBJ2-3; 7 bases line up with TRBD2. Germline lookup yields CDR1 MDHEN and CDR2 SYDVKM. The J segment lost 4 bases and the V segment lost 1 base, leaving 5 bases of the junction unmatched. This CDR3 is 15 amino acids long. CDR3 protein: CASSLLTGGSDTQYF. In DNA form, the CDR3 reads TGTGCCAGCAGTTTATTGACGGGGGGTTCAGATACGCAGTATTTT.